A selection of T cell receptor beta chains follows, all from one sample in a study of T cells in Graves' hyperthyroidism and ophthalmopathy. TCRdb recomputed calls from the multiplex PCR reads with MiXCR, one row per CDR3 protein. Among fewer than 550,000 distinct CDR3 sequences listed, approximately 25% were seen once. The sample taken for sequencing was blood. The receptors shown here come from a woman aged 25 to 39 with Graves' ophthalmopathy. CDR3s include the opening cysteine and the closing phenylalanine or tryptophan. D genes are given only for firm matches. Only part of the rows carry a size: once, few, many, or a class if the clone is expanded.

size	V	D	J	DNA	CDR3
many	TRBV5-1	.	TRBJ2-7	TGCGCCAGCAGCTTGAGCATCGGGGACGAGCAGTACTTC	CASSLSIGDEQYF
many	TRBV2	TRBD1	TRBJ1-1	TGTGCCAGCAGGGTGGGACAGGGGAACGCTGAAGCTTTCTTT	CASRVGQGNAEAFF
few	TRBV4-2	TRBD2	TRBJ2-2	TGTGCCAGCAGCCAAGGTGGTAGCGGGGGGGACACCGGGGAGCTGTTTTTT	CASSQGGSGGDTGELFF
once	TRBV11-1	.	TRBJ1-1	TGTGCCAGCAGCCCCCCTGCATATGGGCCAGGCACTGAAGCTTTCTTT	CASSPPAYGPGTEAFF
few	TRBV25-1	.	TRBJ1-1	TGTGCCAGCAGGGGAGGTTGGAACACTGAAGCTTTCTTT	CASRGGWNTEAFF
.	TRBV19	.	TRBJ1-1	TGTGCCGTTAAGGGCCAAACGAACACTGAAGCTTTCTTT	CAVKGQTNTEAFF
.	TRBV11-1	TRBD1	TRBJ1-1	TGTGCCAGCAGCTCAGAATGGACAGGGCGGGACACTGAAGCTTTCTTT	CASSSEWTGRDTEAFF
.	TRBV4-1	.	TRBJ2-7	TGCGCCAGCAGCCAAGTGATAGCGAAACCAGGCCCCTACGAGCAGTACTTC	CASSQVIAKPGPYEQYF
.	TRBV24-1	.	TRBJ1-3	TGTGCCACCAGTGATGAGGGAAGCTCTGGAAACACCATATATTTT	CATSDEGSSGNTIYF
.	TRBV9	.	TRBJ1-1	TGTGCCAGCAGCCCCCGGGAGAGAAGCAACACTGAAGCTTTCTTT	CASSPRERSNTEAFF
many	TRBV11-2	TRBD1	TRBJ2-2	TGTGCCAGCAGCCCTAGACAGGGGGCTTCGATCGGGGAGCTGTTTTTT	CASSPRQGASIGELFF
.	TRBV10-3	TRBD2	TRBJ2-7	TGTGCCATCAGTGACTCCGGACTAGCGCAAACCTACGAGCAGTACTTC	CAISDSGLAQTYEQYF
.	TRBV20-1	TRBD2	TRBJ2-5	TGCAGTGCTTGGCGGGAGGAGGTGGAGACCCAGTACTTC	CSAWREEVETQYF
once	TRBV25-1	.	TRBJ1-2	TGTGCCAGCAGTAAGGGAGGCTATGGCTACACCTTC	CASSKGGYGYTF
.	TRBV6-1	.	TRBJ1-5	TGTGCCACCCAATTGGATAGCAATCAGCCCCAGCATTTT	CATQLDSNQPQHF
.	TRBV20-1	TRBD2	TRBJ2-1	TGCAGTGCTAGAGGATGGACTAGCGGCTCCTACAATGAGAAGTTCTTC	CSARGWTSGSYNEKFF
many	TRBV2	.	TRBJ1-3	TGTGCCAGCAACTTGAGGTCCGGAAACACCATATATTTT	CASNLRSGNTIYF
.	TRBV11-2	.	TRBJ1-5	TGTGCCAGCAGCTTACGGTCTAGCAATCAGCCCCAGCATTTT	CASSLRSSNQPQHF
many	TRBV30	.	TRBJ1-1	TGTGCCTGGGTGGGGGTCCACATGATTAACACTGAAGCTTTCTTT	CAWVGVHMINTEAFF
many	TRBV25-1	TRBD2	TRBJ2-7	TGTGCCAGCACAAGGGGCGGGAGCTACGAGCAGTACTTC	CASTRGGSYEQYF
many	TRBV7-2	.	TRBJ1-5	TGTGCCAGCAGCTCGACCTCGTACAATCAGCCCCAGCATTTT	CASSSTSYNQPQHF
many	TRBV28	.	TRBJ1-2	TGTGCCAGCAGCTTGACCGGGATCAACTATGGCTACACCTTC	CASSLTGINYGYTF
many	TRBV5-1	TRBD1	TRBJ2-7	TGCGCCAGCAGTTCAACCGGGACAGGGGCTGGAGAGCAGTACTTC	CASSSTGTGAGEQYF
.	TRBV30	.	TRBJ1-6	TGTGCCTGGAGTGCCCTCGGGTCACCCCTCCACTTT	CAWSALGSPLHF
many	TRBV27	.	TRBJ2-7	TGTGCCAGCAGTTTAACCGTCGGGGACCACGAGCAGTACTTC	CASSLTVGDHEQYF
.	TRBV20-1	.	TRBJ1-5	TGCAGTGCTAGAGATGGGGGCAGGAGTCTTTATAGCAATCAGCCCCAGCATTTT	CSARDGGRSLYSNQPQHF
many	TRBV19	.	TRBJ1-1	TGTGCCAGTAGTATGGGGCCCTGGGACACTGAAGCTTTCTTT	CASSMGPWDTEAFF
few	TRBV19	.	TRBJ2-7	TGTGCCAGTAGTATAGATGCGAGGGGGGCCTACGAGCAGTACTTC	CASSIDARGAYEQYF
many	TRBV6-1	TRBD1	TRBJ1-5	TGTGCCAGCATCGACAGGGGGACGGGGAGCAATCAGCCCCAGCATTTT	CASIDRGTGSNQPQHF
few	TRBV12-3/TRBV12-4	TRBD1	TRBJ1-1	TGTGCCAGCAGTCCATTCAGGGGGATGGAAGCTTTCTTT	CASSPFRGMEAFF
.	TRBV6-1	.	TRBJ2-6	TGTGCCAGCAATCGGATAACCTCTGGGGCCAACGTCCTGACTTTC	CASNRITSGANVLTF
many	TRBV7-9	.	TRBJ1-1	TGTGCCAGCAGCTTAGGTCCAGGCCCGAGGACTGAAGCTTTCTTT	CASSLGPGPRTEAFF
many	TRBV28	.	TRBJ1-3	TGTGCCAGCCAAAATGAGGCTGGAAACACCATATATTTT	CASQNEAGNTIYF
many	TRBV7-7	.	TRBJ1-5	TGTGGAGGGTTGGTCGATAGCAATCAGCCCCAGCATTTT	CGGLVDSNQPQHF
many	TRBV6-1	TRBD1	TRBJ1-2	TGTGCCAGCAGGAGAGGACAGGGAGGCTATGGCTACACCTTC	CASRRGQGGYGYTF
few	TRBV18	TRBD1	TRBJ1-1	TGTGCCAGCTCCGGACAGGGGGTCTTCTCTGGGGTGAACACTGAAGCTTTCTTT	CASSGQGVFSGVNTEAFF
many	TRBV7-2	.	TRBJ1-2	TGTGCCAGCAGCTCAAGGGGGGGGTACTATGGCTACACCTTC	CASSSRGGYYGYTF
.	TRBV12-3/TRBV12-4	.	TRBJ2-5	TGTGCCAGCAGCCCGCCGGGCAGCGCACAAGAGACCCAGTACTTC	CASSPPGSAQETQYF
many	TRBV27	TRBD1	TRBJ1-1	TGTGCCAGCACCGGGACAGGGAGGGCGAGTACTGAAGCTTTCTTT	CASTGTGRASTEAFF
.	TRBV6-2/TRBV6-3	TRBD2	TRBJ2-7	TGTGCCAGCAGCCGAGCGGGAGGGCCTTGGGAGCAGTACTTC	CASSRAGGPWEQYF
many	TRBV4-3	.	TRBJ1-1	TGCGCCAGCAGCCCCTCGGCGGGAGTGAACACTGAAGCTTTCTTT	CASSPSAGVNTEAFF
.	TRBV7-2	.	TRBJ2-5	TGTGCCAGCAGCATCAGACCGAACCAAGAGACCCAGTACTTC	CASSIRPNQETQYF
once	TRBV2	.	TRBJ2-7	TGTGCCAGCAGTGAAGCGCAGGGCTCTCACGAGCAGTACTTC	CASSEAQGSHEQYF
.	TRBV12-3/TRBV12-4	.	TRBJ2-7	TGTGCCAGCAGTTCGCGAACGGTGGGTCTCTACGAGCAGTACTTC	CASSSRTVGLYEQYF
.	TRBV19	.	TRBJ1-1	TGTGCCTGCCGAGACGGGAACACTGAAGCTTTCTTT	CACRDGNTEAFF
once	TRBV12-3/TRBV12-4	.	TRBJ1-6	TGTGCCAGCAGACTGGGGACCCGAGGCAATTCACCCCTCCACTTT	CASRLGTRGNSPLHF
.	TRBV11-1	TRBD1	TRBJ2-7	TGTGCCAGCAGTTACGGGACAGGTGTTTCCTACGAGCAGTACTTC	CASSYGTGVSYEQYF
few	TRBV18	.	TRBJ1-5	TGTGCCAGCTCACAGGGGGACGATCAGCCCCAGCATTTT	CASSQGDDQPQHF
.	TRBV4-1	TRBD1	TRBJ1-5	TGCGCCAGCAGCCAAGAGGGGACAGAAAATCAGCCCCAGCATTTT	CASSQEGTENQPQHF
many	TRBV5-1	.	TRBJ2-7	TGCGCCAGCAGCTCTCTGGGGGACGGGGCCTACGAGCAGTACTTC	CASSSLGDGAYEQYF
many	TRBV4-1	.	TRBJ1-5	TGCGCCAGCAGCCAAGATAAGAGGGGTAATAGCAATCAGCCCCAGCATTTT	CASSQDKRGNSNQPQHF
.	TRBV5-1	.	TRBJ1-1	TGCGCCAGCAGCTCGCGTTTGGACGGGGATGAAGCTTTCTTT	CASSSRLDGDEAFF
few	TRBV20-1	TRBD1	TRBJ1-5	TGCAGTGCGAGGACAGGGTATGGGCAGCCCCAGCATTTT	CSARTGYGQPQHF
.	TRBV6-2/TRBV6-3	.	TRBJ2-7	TGTGCCAGCAGTTACCAGCCGAGCTACGATCAGTACTTC	CASSYQPSYDQYF
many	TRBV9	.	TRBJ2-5	TGTGCCAGCAGCGTAAGTGAAGGGGGTTACGAGACCCAGTACTTC	CASSVSEGGYETQYF
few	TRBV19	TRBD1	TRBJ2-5	TGTGCCAGTAGGGGACAGGGGGGAGAGACCAAGTACTTC	CASRGQGGETKYF
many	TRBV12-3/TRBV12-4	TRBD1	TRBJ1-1	TGTGCCAGCAGTTCCCCGACAGGGCGGAACACTGAAGCTTTCTTT	CASSSPTGRNTEAFF